These T cell receptor beta chains were read from a single sample in a study of blood T cells in healthy people across ages. MiXCR, applied by TCRdb to the 5' RACE reads, yields one record per CDR3 protein. The sample shows about 720,000 distinct CDR3 sequences, 22% of them seen only once. Material for sequencing was blood. The source of these receptors is a man in his 70s in good health. CDR3s include the opening cysteine and the closing phenylalanine or tryptophan. The D gene is left open where the match is weak. Rows give clone size only sometimes, using once, few, many, or a class for an expanded clone.

TGCAGCGTTGAGGGCAGATCCTATGGCTACACCTTC CSVEGRSYGYTF NA TRBV29-1 few TRBJ1-2
TGTGCCAGCAGCCCAGGGACTAGCGGGGGGGACTCAGATACGCAGTATTTT CASSPGTSGGDSDTQYF TRBD2 TRBV13 NA TRBJ2-3
TGTGCCACCCGGACACGGCGCCGAGATTCGGATACGCAGTATTTT CATRTRRRDSDTQYF NA TRBV12-3/TRBV12-4 few TRBJ2-3
TGTGCCAGCAGTCCGAGACTGATTAGGACCCGCGAGCAGTACTTC CASSPRLIRTREQYF NA TRBV12-3/TRBV12-4 NA TRBJ2-7
TGTGCCAGCAGTCTTCGGGACAGGGAAAACAGTGAAAAACTGTTTTTT CASSLRDRENSEKLFF TRBD1 TRBV12-3/TRBV12-4 NA TRBJ1-4
TGTGCCAGTAGGCGACGGGACCTTTCCGGGGAGCTGTTTTTT CASRRRDLSGELFF NA TRBV19 NA TRBJ2-2
TGCAGTGCTAGATCGACAGTTTCCCCCTACGAGCAGTACTTC CSARSTVSPYEQYF NA TRBV20-1 NA TRBJ2-7
TGCGCCAGCAGCCTCCAAGAACACACCGGGGAGCTGTTTTTT CASSLQEHTGELFF NA TRBV4-1 NA TRBJ2-2
TGTGCCAGCAGCCAGAAAGAGACCCAGTACTTC CASSQKETQYF NA TRBV2 many TRBJ2-5
TGTGCCAGCAGTTCGCTAGGTGGCCCCCAGCATTTT CASSSLGGPQHF NA TRBV27 NA TRBJ1-5
TGCAGCGGTCGGGGGAATACAGATACGCAGTATTTT CSGRGNTDTQYF NA TRBV29-1 NA TRBJ2-3
TGTGCCAGCAGCGCTTACCCCAGCGGGAGAGTTGGTAATGAGCAGTTCTTC CASSAYPSGRVGNEQFF TRBD2 TRBV9 few TRBJ2-1
TGCGCCAGCAGCCATTCGGGGGGATTTTCATACAATGAGCAGTTCTTC CASSHSGGFSYNEQFF TRBD2 TRBV5-1 many TRBJ2-1
TGTGCCAGCAGTGCCGGTCGGGGCAGGAGACTAGCACTGACCTACAATGAGCAGTTCTTC CASSAGRGRRLALTYNEQFF TRBD2 TRBV6-1 NA TRBJ2-1
TGTGCCAGCTTTCGAGGGACAGGGGTTGTTGGCTACACCTTC CASFRGTGVVGYTF TRBD1 TRBV6-2/TRBV6-3 NA TRBJ1-2
TGTGCCAGCAGTGACCCCCGGACTAGCGGCACAGATACGCAGTATTTT CASSDPRTSGTDTQYF TRBD2 TRBV25-1 few TRBJ2-3
TGCAGTGCTATTGGGTTTAAGCTAACTAGCACAGATACGCAGTATTTT CSAIGFKLTSTDTQYF NA TRBV20-1 few TRBJ2-3
TGTGCCAGCAGCCAAGAGTCGGTCCCCGGTACAGATACGCAGTATTTT CASSQESVPGTDTQYF NA TRBV3-1 once TRBJ2-3
TGTGCCAGCAGTTTTGGTCGGGGGGCCCAGTACTTC CASSFGRGAQYF NA TRBV28 few TRBJ2-7
TGCAGTGCTAGGCCCAGAACAGGGTTCCACACCATATATTTT CSARPRTGFHTIYF NA TRBV20-1 NA TRBJ1-3
TGTGCCACCAGCAGAGATTCGGGGGAGTCCCTCCACTTT CATSRDSGESLHF NA TRBV15 NA TRBJ1-6
TGCAGTGCTGCCCAGGGTCAGATTAATGAAAAACTGTTTTTT CSAAQGQINEKLFF NA TRBV20-1 few TRBJ1-4
TGCGCCAGCAGCCAAGATGGAACCGGTCGGGAAAAACTGTTTTTT CASSQDGTGREKLFF NA TRBV4-1 NA TRBJ1-4
NA CASSLGVGPGANVPTF NA TRBV7-2 NA TRBJ2-6
TGCGCCAGCAGCTTGGATGGGGGAGATTCCTACAATGAGCAGTTCTTC CASSLDGGDSYNEQFF NA TRBV5-1 NA TRBJ2-1
TGTGCCAGCAGCTCAACTGGTGTCAATTCACCCCTCCACTTT CASSSTGVNSPLHF NA TRBV7-9 NA TRBJ1-6
TGTGCCACCAGCAGGACAGGGGGCGATGAAAAACTGTTTTTT CATSRTGGDEKLFF TRBD1 TRBV15 many TRBJ1-4
TGTGCCACTATGGGCAGCACCTATGGCTACACCTTC CATMGSTYGYTF NA TRBV19 NA TRBJ1-2
TGCAGTGCTCCGAGCTATGGCTACACCTTC CSAPSYGYTF NA TRBV20-1 NA TRBJ1-2
TGTGCCAGCTCACCTATGACAGGGGCCTACGAGCAGTACTTC CASSPMTGAYEQYF TRBD1 TRBV18 NA TRBJ2-7
TGTGCCAGCAGCTTAGCCCCTACTAAAGGTACTGAAGCTTTCTTT CASSLAPTKGTEAFF NA TRBV7-2 NA TRBJ1-1
TGTGCCACCAGTGACTCTGGACAGGGGGCAGGAAAGACCCAGTACTTC CATSDSGQGAGKTQYF TRBD1 TRBV24-1 NA TRBJ2-5
TGTGCCAGCAGCTTAGGTGGGAGGCCCTACGAGCAGTACTTC CASSLGGRPYEQYF NA TRBV7-8 NA TRBJ2-7
TGTGCCAGCAGCCCTGGACAGGGTTCAACTAATGAAAAACTGTTTTTT CASSPGQGSTNEKLFF TRBD1 TRBV11-2 NA TRBJ1-4
TGTGCCAGCAGTTCCCGGGACAGGGGAATTGGCTACACCTTC CASSSRDRGIGYTF TRBD1 TRBV27 NA TRBJ1-2
TGTGCCAGCAGTGAGTTACCTAGCGGGGGCCAAGAGACCCAGTACTTC CASSELPSGGQETQYF TRBD2 TRBV6-1 NA TRBJ2-5
TGTGCCAGCAGTCCCCGATTTTACTTAACAGGGAACTATGGCTACACCTTC CASSPRFYLTGNYGYTF NA TRBV12-3/TRBV12-4 NA TRBJ1-2
TGCAGCGTGGAAAGGACAATGGGCAATGAGCAGTTCTTC CSVERTMGNEQFF NA TRBV29-1 few TRBJ2-1
TGTGCCAGCAGCACCGGACTAGCGGGAGCCTATGAGCAGTTCTTC CASSTGLAGAYEQFF TRBD2 TRBV7-7 NA TRBJ2-1
TGTGCCAGCGAGGGGACAGTGGGGGAGAAACTGTTTTTT CASEGTVGEKLFF TRBD1 TRBV7-9 NA TRBJ1-4
TGTGCCAGCAGCCGGGACGGGGGGATCAATCAGCCCCAGCATTTT CASSRDGGINQPQHF NA TRBV5-6 NA TRBJ1-5
TGCGCCAGCAGCCACCGGGACCAAAAAGAGACCCAGTACTTC CASSHRDQKETQYF NA TRBV5-1 NA TRBJ2-5
TGTGCCAGCAGCCCATTTAGCGGGAGCACAGATACGCAGTATTTT CASSPFSGSTDTQYF TRBD2 TRBV9 NA TRBJ2-3
TGTGCCAGCAGCTCAGGGTCGGGACTAAGCTCCTACAATGAGCAGTTCTTC CASSSGSGLSSYNEQFF TRBD2 TRBV7-9 many TRBJ2-1
TGTGCCAGCAGTCCAACTCGACGGGGGAATGAAAAACTGTTTTTT CASSPTRRGNEKLFF NA TRBV27 few TRBJ1-4
TGTGCCAGCAGCTTGGATGGGGGCCTTTTCGGATACAATGAGCAGTTCTTC CASSLDGGLFGYNEQFF NA TRBV5-5 NA TRBJ2-1
TGTGCCAGCAGCTCACAGGGGTCTGACACTGAAGCTTTCTTT CASSSQGSDTEAFF TRBD1 TRBV7-2 NA TRBJ1-1
TGCAGTGCTAGAGATTCCGGGACTAGCGGCGGGGGGAGGTACGAGCAGTACTTC CSARDSGTSGGGRYEQYF TRBD2 TRBV20-1 NA TRBJ2-7
TGTGCCAGCAGAGCCACAGGGAGCGCCTACGAGCAGTACTTC CASRATGSAYEQYF NA TRBV28 few TRBJ2-7
TGTGCCAGCAGTTTAGTGGGCGACAGGAGTACCACTTACTATGGCTACACCTTC CASSLVGDRSTTYYGYTF NA TRBV12-3/TRBV12-4 NA TRBJ1-2
TGTGCCAGCAGCCAAGGTCGGGGGGGAAACTATGGCTACACCTTC CASSQGRGGNYGYTF NA TRBV7-9 few TRBJ1-2
TGTGCCAGCAGTCCCAGGGTGGATACGCAGTATTTT CASSPRVDTQYF NA TRBV12-3/TRBV12-4 many TRBJ2-3